A selection of T cell receptor beta chains follows, all from one sample in a study of post-analysis software for immune sequencing data. TCRdb re-called the PCR reads with MiXCR, one entry per CDR3 protein. The sample lists roughly 600,000 distinct CDR3 sequences, around 40% seen once, with about 1.5% in the top ten. The specimen sequenced was blood. Receptors originate from a girl aged 10 to 17 with multiple sclerosis. Each CDR3 is given with its conserved first and last residue. The D gene is left open where the match is weak. Rows may omit the clone size; those that give it use once, few, many or a size class.

TRBJ1-2,TRBV20-1,.,many,TGCAGTGCTAGGGGTGACAGGCAGAGCTTCTATGGCTACACCTTC,CSARGDRQSFYGYTF
TRBJ1-3,TRBV12-3/TRBV12-4,.,.,TGTGCCAGCAGTCCTATAACGGGGGGAAACACCATATATTTT,CASSPITGGNTIYF
TRBJ1-1,TRBV20-1,TRBD1,few,TGCAGTGCTAGGGGACAGGGGTCCAACACTGAAGCTTTCTTT,CSARGQGSNTEAFF
TRBJ2-7,TRBV12-5,.,.,TGTGCTAGTGGTTTGGGTCTAGCCTGGTACGAGCAGTACTTC,CASGLGLAWYEQYF
TRBJ2-3,TRBV6-5,.,.,TGTGCCAGCAGGAACGCGGCTAGCTACACAGATACGCAGTATTTT,CASRNAASYTDTQYF
TRBJ1-2,TRBV5-6,.,.,TGTGTCAGCAGCGCCGAGGGGGACTATGGCTACACCTTC,CVSSAEGDYGYTF
TRBJ2-1,TRBV6-5,TRBD2,few,TGTGCCAGCAGTTCCCAGCGGGAGGCCTACAATGAGCAGTTCTTC,CASSSQREAYNEQFF
TRBJ2-5,TRBV10-1,TRBD2,.,TGCGCCAGCAGTGAGTCGCTAGCGGGAGTTGGGCAAGAGACCCAGTACTTC,CASSESLAGVGQETQYF
TRBJ2-5,TRBV25-1,.,.,TGTGCCAGCAGTGAACGGTACGAGGAGACCCAGTACTTC,CASSERYEETQYF
TRBJ2-7,TRBV6-6,.,few,TGTGCCAGCACCCAGGTCCTGAGCTCCTACGAGCAGTACTTC,CASTQVLSSYEQYF
TRBJ2-5,TRBV3-1,TRBD2,few,TGTGCCAGCAGCCAAGATTGGGGGGGGAAGACCCAGTACTTC,CASSQDWGGKTQYF
TRBJ2-1,TRBV4-2,.,few,TGTGCCAGCAGCCAAGATGGGGGCTACAATGAGCAGTTCTTC,CASSQDGGYNEQFF
TRBJ2-1,TRBV10-3,TRBD2,.,TGTGCCATCAGTGAGCGGATAGCGGGGCAGGGTGCAAATGAGCAGTTCTTC,CAISERIAGQGANEQFF
TRBJ2-1,TRBV7-2,.,.,TGTGCCAGCCAGGGGTTGCTCTCCTACAATGAGCAGTTCTTC,CASQGLLSYNEQFF
TRBJ2-7,TRBV5-1,TRBD2,few,TGCGCCAGCAGCTGGACTAGCGAGCCCTACGAGCAGTACTTC,CASSWTSEPYEQYF
TRBJ2-3,TRBV5-1,.,.,TGCGCCAGCAGCTTGTCGGCCGGATCCGGAGATACGCAGTATTTT,CASSLSAGSGDTQYF
TRBJ1-2,TRBV7-2,.,.,TGTGCCAGCAGACCAACAGGGCAGAACTATGGCTACACCTTC,CASRPTGQNYGYTF
TRBJ1-2,TRBV5-5,.,few,TGTGCCAGCAGCCTCTACAGTACGCTGAGCGATGGCTACACCTTC,CASSLYSTLSDGYTF
TRBJ1-2,TRBV12-3/TRBV12-4,TRBD1,.,TGTGCCAGCAGCCAGACCGGGACAGCCTCCGTTGGGGGCTACACCTTC,CASSQTGTASVGGYTF
TRBJ2-6,TRBV20-1,.,.,TGCAGTGCTAGAATCTCTGGGGCCAACGTCCTGACTTTC,CSARISGANVLTF